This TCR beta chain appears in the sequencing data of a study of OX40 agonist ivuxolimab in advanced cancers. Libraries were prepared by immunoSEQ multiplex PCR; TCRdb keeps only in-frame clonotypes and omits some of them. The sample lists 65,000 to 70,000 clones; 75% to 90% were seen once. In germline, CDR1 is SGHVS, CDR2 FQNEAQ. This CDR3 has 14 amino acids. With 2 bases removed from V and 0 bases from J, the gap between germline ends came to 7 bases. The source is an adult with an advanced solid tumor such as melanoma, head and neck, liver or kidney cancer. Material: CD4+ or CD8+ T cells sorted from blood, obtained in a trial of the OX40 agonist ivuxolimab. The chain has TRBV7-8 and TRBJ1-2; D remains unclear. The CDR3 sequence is CASSLRSSNYGYTF. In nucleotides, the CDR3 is TGTGCCAGCAGCTTACGCTCTTCTAACTATGGCTACACCTTC.